The rows below give T cell receptor beta chains drawn from one sample of a study of blood T cell repertoires in COVID-19. Assay used: immunoSEQ multiplex PCR; TCRdb lists only in-frame clones, some missing. The sample lists 250,000 to 300,000 clones, about 85% occurring once. Specimen: peripheral blood. Every receptor here comes from a woman between 45 and 60 years old who had recovered from COVID-19. Each CDR3 is given with its conserved first and last residue. The D gene is left open where the match is weak. Clone size is shown for a subset of rows, as once, few, many or a class of expanded clone.

>NA|TRBV11-2|TRBJ2-1|NA
TGTGCCAGCAGCGATTACGGAACCTCCGCGGGGGCCTCCCGGAATGAGCAGTTCTTC
CASSDYGTSAGASRNEQFF
>TRBD2|TRBV5-4|TRBJ2-7|NA
TGTGCCAGCAGCTCCGGGACTAGCTACGAGCAGTACTTC
CASSSGTSYEQYF
>NA|TRBV19|TRBJ1-1|NA
TGTGCCAGTAGCCCTAAGGCAGGGTGGACTGAAGCTTTCTTT
CASSPKAGWTEAFF
>NA|TRBV4-3|TRBJ1-3|NA
TGCGCCAGCAGCCTCCTTACAGGAAACTCTGGAAACACCATATATTTT
CASSLLTGNSGNTIYF
>TRBD2|TRBV9|TRBJ2-3|once
TGTGCCAGCAGCGTATCCCGGACTATGCGGGAGGGCCGAGATACGCAGTATTTT
CASSVSRTMREGRDTQYF
>NA|TRBV5-1|TRBJ1-4|NA
TGCGCCAGCAGCACGGACAGCAATGAAAAACTGTTTTTT
CASSTDSNEKLFF
>TRBD1|TRBV7-8|TRBJ1-1|NA
TGTGCCAGCAGCTCAAGACAGGGGAAAAACACTGAAGCTTTCTTT
CASSSRQGKNTEAFF
>TRBD1|TRBV28|TRBJ1-1|NA
TGTGCCAGCAGTCTTTGGACAGGGGGGAACACTGAAGCTTTCTTT
CASSLWTGGNTEAFF
>NA|TRBV28|TRBJ1-1|NA
TGTGCCTCCTTGGTTTTCAGGGAGGCGAACACTGAAGCTTTCTTT
CASLVFREANTEAFF
>TRBD1|TRBV7-6|TRBJ1-3|NA
TGTGCCAGCAGCTCCCGACAGGGGAGCTCTGGAAACACCATATATTTT
CASSSRQGSSGNTIYF
>NA|TRBV9|TRBJ2-7|NA
TGTGCCAGCAGCAGGGGGACACATTACGAGCAGTACTTC
CASSRGTHYEQYF
>TRBD1|TRBV27|TRBJ1-2|NA
TGTGCCAGCAGTCCGACAGGGGTTTATGGCTACACCTTC
CASSPTGVYGYTF
>NA|TRBV5-6|TRBJ1-2|NA
TGTGCCAGCAGCTTGGCCGCGGGAGGGGGCTACACCTTC
CASSLAAGGGYTF
>NA|TRBV14|TRBJ2-7|NA
TGTGCCAGCAGCCAAGCGGGGACTCGCGGCGAGCAGTACTTC
CASSQAGTRGEQYF
>NA|TRBV28|TRBJ1-2|NA
TGTGCCAGCAGTCACCCCCCAGGGGCCCATGGCTACACCTTC
CASSHPPGAHGYTF
>TRBD2|TRBV28|TRBJ2-1|NA
TGTGCCAGCACCGGACTAGCCTCCTACAATGAGCAGTTCTTC
CASTGLASYNEQFF
>TRBD1|TRBV7-2|TRBJ2-3|NA
TGTGCCAGCAGCTTAGTCGCGACAGGGGGTACAGATACGCAGTATTTT
CASSLVATGGTDTQYF
>TRBD1|TRBV10-3|TRBJ1-2|NA
TGTGCCATCAGTGACTCGGACAGGGGCTATGGCTACACCTTC
CAISDSDRGYGYTF
>TRBD1|TRBV6-6|TRBJ1-6|NA
TGTGCCACCCTCTTGGGACAGTCTAATTCACCCCTCCACTTT
CATLLGQSNSPLHF
>TRBD1|TRBV11-3|TRBJ2-1|NA
TGTGCCAGCAGCCGGGGTGGCCAGGGGGCCTACAATGAGCAGTTCTTC
CASSRGGQGAYNEQFF
>NA|TRBV7-2|TRBJ2-2|NA
TGTGCCAGCAGCTCCCGAGGCAGGGAAACCGGGGAGCTGTTTTTT
CASSSRGRETGELFF
>TRBD2|TRBV18|TRBJ2-3|NA
TGTGCCAGCTCACTTCTAGCGGGGGACACAGATACGCAGTATTTT
CASSLLAGDTDTQYF
>TRBD2|TRBV10-3|TRBJ2-3|few
TGTGCCATCAGGGGACTAGCGGAAAGCACAGATACGCAGTATTTT
CAIRGLAESTDTQYF
>NA|TRBV21-1|TRBJ1-1|NA
TGTGCCAGCAGCAAATGGGGAGGGAAAAACACTGAAGCTTTCTTT
CASSKWGGKNTEAFF
>TRBD2|TRBV7-2|TRBJ2-7|NA
TGTGCCAGCAGCTATAGCGGGACCTCCTACGAGCAGTACTTC
CASSYSGTSYEQYF
>TRBD1|TRBV29-1|TRBJ2-7|NA
TGCAGCGCCGCCGCCGGGACAGGGATAGGCGGGGACGAGCAGTACTTC
CSAAAGTGIGGDEQYF
>NA|TRBV7-9|TRBJ1-2|NA
TGTGCCAGCAGCTCTACAGGGTTCGCCTATGGCTACACCTTC
CASSSTGFAYGYTF
>NA|TRBV6-2/TRBV6-3|TRBJ1-1|NA
TGTGCCAGCAGCCCACCCGGGCAGGGAAACACTGAAGCTTTCTTT
CASSPPGQGNTEAFF
>NA|TRBV7-8|TRBJ1-3|NA
TGTGCCAGCAGTCTCGAGCGGGCAAACACCATATATTTT
CASSLERANTIYF
>TRBD1|TRBV5-4|TRBJ1-6|once
TGTGCCAGCTGGAGCCTGGGGACAGGGGCTAATTCACCCCTCCACTTT
CASWSLGTGANSPLHF
>TRBD2|TRBV9|TRBJ2-1|NA
TGTGCCAGCAGCGTAGTGGCTAGCGGGAGTGACGAGCAGTTCTTC
CASSVVASGSDEQFF
>NA|TRBV5-4|TRBJ2-5|NA
TGTGCCAGCAGTAACGGGGGATGGGAGACCCAGTACTTC
CASSNGGWETQYF
>TRBD1|TRBV10-3|TRBJ2-5|NA
TGTGCCATCAGCCCCGACAGGGGGGGAGAGACCCAGTACTTC
CAISPDRGGETQYF
>TRBD1|TRBV4-3|TRBJ1-2|NA
TGCGCCAGCAGCCCCCCGGGACAGGGGGTTGGCTACACCTTC
CASSPPGQGVGYTF
>NA|TRBV1|TRBJ1-1|once
TGCACCAGCAGCCAAGATCCGAGTGGGGCCTTTGGTGGGAACACTGAAGCTTTCTTT
CTSSQDPSGAFGGNTEAFF
>NA|TRBV21-1|TRBJ1-1|NA
TGTGCCAGCAGTAGGTGGGACAGTTTGAACACTGAAGCTTTCTTT
CASSRWDSLNTEAFF
>NA|TRBV7-2|TRBJ2-5|NA
TGTGCCAGCAGCGCCCAACTGCGGGAGACCCAGTACTTC
CASSAQLRETQYF
>NA|TRBV6-1|TRBJ1-1|once
TGTGCCAGCAGAACAGGGTCGGGCACTGAAGCTTTCTTT
CASRTGSGTEAFF
>NA|TRBV7-6|TRBJ2-1|few
TGTGCCAGCAGCTTAGGTTCTAGCGCCCACAATGAGCAGTTCTTC
CASSLGSSAHNEQFF
>NA|TRBV10-3|TRBJ2-6|NA
TGTGCCATCAGTGAGTCGATCTTAACAGGAATATCCCGCTCTGGGGCCAACGTCCTGACTTTC
CAISESILTGISRSGANVLTF
>NA|TRBV19|TRBJ2-6|NA
TGTGCCAGTAGTTGGTCAGGGACTCCTCCTGGGGCCAACGTCCTGACTTTC
CASSWSGTPPGANVLTF
>NA|TRBV29-1|TRBJ1-2|NA
TGCAGCGTTGGACAGTCGTATGGCTACACCTTC
CSVGQSYGYTF
>TRBD2|TRBV4-3|TRBJ2-3|NA
TGCGCCAGCAGCCAGGAATTACTAGCGGGGGGGTCAGATACGCAGTATTTT
CASSQELLAGGSDTQYF
>NA|TRBV19|TRBJ1-1|NA
TGTGCCAGTAGTCCTGGACGGGGGGGGAACACTGAAGCTTTCTTT
CASSPGRGGNTEAFF
>TRBD2|TRBV30|TRBJ2-1|NA
TGTGCCTGGACTAGCGGGCGCCGGTACAATGAGCAGTTCTTC
CAWTSGRRYNEQFF
>NA|TRBV20-1|TRBJ1-2|NA
TGCAGTGCTACCAGGGGCAGGGGCTACACCTTC
CSATRGRGYTF
>TRBD1|TRBV11-2|TRBJ1-2|once
TGTGCCAGCAGCTTAGATCACAGGGGGCGGGGAACCTTC
CASSLDHRGRGTF
>TRBD1|TRBV7-7|TRBJ2-5|NA
TGTGCTAGCAGCTTGGACAGGGTTGGGGAGACCCAGTACTTC
CASSLDRVGETQYF
>TRBD1|TRBV29-1|TRBJ1-2|NA
TGCAGCGTCGGCCGGGACAGGGGCTTCTATGGCTACACCTTC
CSVGRDRGFYGYTF
>NA|TRBV5-5|TRBJ1-6|NA
TGTGCCAGCAGCTTGGTTCAAGGGGTCACTTCACCCCTCCACTTT
CASSLVQGVTSPLHF
>NA|TRBV5-1|TRBJ2-3|NA
TGCGCCAGCAGCCTTGCGGTAGGAGATACGCAGTATTTT
CASSLAVGDTQYF
>TRBD1|TRBV6-2/TRBV6-3|TRBJ2-7|few
TGTGCCAGCAGTTACGTTCAGGGACAGCCATCCTACGAGCAGTACTTC
CASSYVQGQPSYEQYF
>NA|TRBV28|TRBJ1-2|NA
TGTGCCAGCAGTGACGCGAGGGTCTATGGCTACACCTTC
CASSDARVYGYTF
>NA|TRBV18|TRBJ2-1|NA
TGTGCCAGCTCACCCTCCGACGGTCTGACGGGTGAGCAGTTCTTC
CASSPSDGLTGEQFF
>TRBD2|TRBV3-1/TRBV3-2|TRBJ2-3|NA
TGTGCCAGCAGCCAAACCAGGACTAGCGGGACCACAGATACGCAGTATTTT
CASSQTRTSGTTDTQYF
>TRBD1|TRBV6-5|TRBJ1-1|few
TGTGCCAGCAGGGGGGACAGGAAAACTGAAGCTTTCTTT
CASRGDRKTEAFF
>NA|TRBV3-1/TRBV3-2|TRBJ1-2|NA
TGTGCCAGCAGCCGAACAGTCGACTATGGCTACACCTTC
CASSRTVDYGYTF
>NA|TRBV7-9|TRBJ2-1|NA
TGTGCCAGCAGCTTAGTAGCCGATGAGCAGTTCTTC
CASSLVADEQFF
>NA|TRBV27|TRBJ1-2|NA
TGTGCCAGCGGATACGACAGGAACTATGGCTACACCTTC
CASGYDRNYGYTF
>TRBD2|TRBV6-6|TRBJ2-7|NA
TGTGCCAGCAGTTCCCGGACTAGCGGGAGCCACGAGCAGTACTTC
CASSSRTSGSHEQYF